The following is a T cell receptor beta chain sequence with its context. Its antigen is not known. Once sorted, every population was more than 98% pure. These data originate in a study of beta chain features in type 1 diabetes. V was trimmed by 4 bases and J by 2 bases, leaving 16 bases between them. Germline V gene sequence: CDR1 SGHDT, CDR2 YYEEEE. The CDR3 consists of 16 residues. All of the isolated RNA was reverse transcribed, so expressed TCRB transcripts were sequenced. Profiled with immunoSEQ multiplex PCR; TCRdb holds only in-frame clones, not every one. The table includes about 930,000 clones, roughly a sixth detected once. Study-level points and caveats: Moderate but significant shortening of TCRB CDR3s was recorded in all four CD4+ subsets from Type 1 diabetes patients. Within the patient group, naive, central memory and Treg TCRB repertoires appeared more similar to each other than within healthy donors.

The J gene is TRBJ1-5, the V gene TRBV5-6; D not resolved. Sequencing was carried out using naive CD4+ T cells from blood. This clonotype originated in a young woman in good health. CDR3 sequence: CASSVLGRAGNQPQHF. The CDR3 DNA reads TGTGCCAGCAGCGTACTAGGGCGTGCAGGCAATCAGCCCCAGCATTTT.